The rows below give T cell receptor beta chains drawn from one sample of a study of cytomegalovirus exposure and HLA in healthy donors. Sequenced by immunoSEQ multiplex PCR; TCRdb stores in-frame clones only, minus some. Of about 97,000 clones listed, less than 10% are singletons. The sample was PBMCs. The receptors shown here come from a middle-aged man in good health and CMV-seropositive. The CDR3 runs from the conserved cysteine through the conserved F or W. Fields, in order: CDR3 DNA, CDR3 protein, V gene, J gene, clone size, D gene. D genes are given only for firm matches. The size entry is marked missing in some rows and otherwise reads once, few, many or a size class.

TGCGCCAGCAAAACCCAGCGGGACACCGGGGAGCTGTTTTTT	CASKTQRDTGELFF	TRBV5-1	TRBJ2-2	NA	NA
TGCGCCAGCAGCTCAAACCCGACATACCCGAACACTGAAGCTTTCTTT	CASSSNPTYPNTEAFF	TRBV5-1	TRBJ1-1	few	NA
TGTGCCAGCAGCTTGGCGGAACTAGCGGGGCCCTTAAATTCCGAGCAGTACTTC	CASSLAELAGPLNSEQYF	TRBV11-2	TRBJ2-7	few	TRBD2
TGTGCCAGCAGCTTCAGGGACAGGAACACTGAAGCTTTCTTT	CASSFRDRNTEAFF	TRBV7-9	TRBJ1-1	many	TRBD1
TGCGCCAGCAGCTTGGAGGGGGCGTCGAACACTGAAGCTTTCTTT	CASSLEGASNTEAFF	TRBV5-1	TRBJ1-1	few	TRBD1
TGTGCCAGTAGTATCGGCAGGGGGGATGAAGCTTTCTTT	CASSIGRGDEAFF	TRBV19	TRBJ1-1	few	TRBD1
TGCGCCAGCAGCTTGGCTCATGGGAGATCCAACGAGCAGTACTTC	CASSLAHGRSNEQYF	TRBV5-1	TRBJ2-7	NA	NA
TGTGCCAGCCAGGTCGTCAATCAGCCCCAGCATTTT	CASQVVNQPQHF	TRBV28	TRBJ1-5	NA	NA
TGTGCCATCAGTGTGAGGGACAACAATGAGCAGTTCTTC	CAISVRDNNEQFF	TRBV10-3	TRBJ2-1	few	NA
TGTGCCAGCTCACCATTATACGGCAAGGTTACTAGCGGGGGAGCGGGACATGAGCAGTTCTTC	CASSPLYGKVTSGGAGHEQFF	TRBV18	TRBJ2-1	NA	TRBD2
TGTGCCAGTAAACACTTATGGCGAGGGACTAATCAGCCCCAGCATTTT	CASKHLWRGTNQPQHF	TRBV19	TRBJ1-5	NA	NA
NA	CSVGQGTIQDF	TRBV29-1	TRBJ2-7	few	NA
TGCGCCAGCAGCCAATCCTCGGGTTACGAGCAGTACTTC	CASSQSSGYEQYF	TRBV4-1	TRBJ2-7	few	NA
TGTGCCACCAGCAGCCAAGAGGGGGATGCTAATGAAAAACTGTTTTTT	CATSSQEGDANEKLFF	TRBV15	TRBJ1-4	NA	NA
TGTGCCAGCCAATTTCCGGGACAGGGAAACTATGGCTACACCTTC	CASQFPGQGNYGYTF	TRBV28	TRBJ1-2	few	TRBD1
TGCAGCGTTGAAGAGGGACTAAAAGGATCCTCCGAGCAGTACTTC	CSVEEGLKGSSEQYF	TRBV29-1	TRBJ2-7	many	TRBD2